This T cell receptor (beta chain) was sequenced for a study of beta chain features in type 1 diabetes. The study's findings and limits: Across all four CD4+ subsets, people with type 1 diabetes showed modestly shorter TCRB CDR3s. Naive, central memory and regulatory TCRB repertoires appeared more similar among patients than healthy donors. VDJ junctions sequenced from type 1 diabetes patients showed fewer insertions and more deletions.

Since all of the isolated RNA was reverse transcribed, expressed TCRB transcripts were what got sequenced. Profiled with immunoSEQ multiplex PCR; TCRdb holds only in-frame clones, not every one. Of 200,000 to 300,000 clones in the sample, about a tenth are singletons; the top ten hold around 0.018%. This clone was counted a few times. Its antigen remains unknown. This CDR3 has 15 residues. Germline V CDR1 and CDR2: LGHNA, YSLEER. V lost 1 base to trimming and J lost 2 bases, with 10 bases between them. The sequence derives from a man between 25 and 39 years old with type 1 diabetes. The V call is TRBV4-3, the J call TRBJ2-3; D remains unclear. The sample was naive CD4+ T cells from blood. CDR3 DNA sequence: TGCGCCAGCAGCCAAGCGCAGGAAACCACAGATACGCAGTATTTT. Encoded protein: CASSQAQETTDTQYF.